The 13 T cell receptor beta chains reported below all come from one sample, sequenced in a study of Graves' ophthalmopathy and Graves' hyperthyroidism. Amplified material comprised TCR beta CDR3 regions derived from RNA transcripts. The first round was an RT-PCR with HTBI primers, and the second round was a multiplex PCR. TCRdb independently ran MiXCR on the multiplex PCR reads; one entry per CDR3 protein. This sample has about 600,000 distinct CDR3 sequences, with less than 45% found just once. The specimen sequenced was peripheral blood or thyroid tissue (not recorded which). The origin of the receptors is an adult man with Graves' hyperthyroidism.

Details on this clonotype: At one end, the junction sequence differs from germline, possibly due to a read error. Here the CDR3 reads CASSPNRGGTGEPFF. The CDR3 region has the DNA TGTGCCAGCAGCCCTAATAGGGGTGGCACCGGGGAGCCGTTTTTT. This sequence joins TRBV5-4 and TRBJ2-2; D tentatively fits TRBD1 or TRBD2 (5 bases each). The CDR3 covers 15 residues. Germline V gives CDR1 SGHNT, CDR2 YYREEE (reference sequence). Using reference TRBV5-4 and TRBJ2-2 for the parts outside the CDR3, the full variable domain is ETGVTQSPTHLIKTRGQQVTLRCSSQSGHNTVSWYQQALGQGPQFIFQYYREEENGRGNFPPRFSGLQFPNYSSELNVNALELDDSALYLCASSPNRGGTGEPFFGEGSRLTVL.

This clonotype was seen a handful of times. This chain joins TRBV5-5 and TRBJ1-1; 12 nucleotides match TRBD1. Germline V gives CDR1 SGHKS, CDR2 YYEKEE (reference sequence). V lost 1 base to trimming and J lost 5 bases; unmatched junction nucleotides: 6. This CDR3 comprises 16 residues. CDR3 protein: CASSLRGDRGPTEAFF. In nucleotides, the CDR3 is TGTGCCAGCAGCTTGAGAGGGGACAGGGGGCCGACTGAAGCTTTCTTT.

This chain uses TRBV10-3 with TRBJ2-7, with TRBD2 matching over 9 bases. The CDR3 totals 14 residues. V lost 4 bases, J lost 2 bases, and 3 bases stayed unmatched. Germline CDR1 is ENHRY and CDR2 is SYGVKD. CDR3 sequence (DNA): TGTGCCATCAGTGGCGGCGGGAGGGCCTACGAGCAGTACTTC. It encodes CAISGGGRAYEQYF.

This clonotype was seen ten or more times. The CDR3 DNA sequence: TGTGCCAGCAGCCTAGGGGTTTGGAATTCACCCCTCCACTTT. This sequence encodes CASSLGVWNSPLHF. This rearrangement joins TRBV6-5 to TRBJ1-6, with D possibly matching TRBD1 (5 bases). This CDR3 comprises 14 residues. V lost 6 bases and J lost 7, with 13 bases in between. CDR1 MNHEY and CDR2 SVGAGI come from the germline V gene.

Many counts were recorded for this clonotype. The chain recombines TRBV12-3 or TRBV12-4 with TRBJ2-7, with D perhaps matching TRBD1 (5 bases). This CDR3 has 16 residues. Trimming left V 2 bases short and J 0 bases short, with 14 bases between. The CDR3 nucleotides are TGTGCCAGCAGTTTACAGACAGCCTCTAGCTCCTACGAGCAGTACTTC. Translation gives CASSLQTASSSYEQYF.

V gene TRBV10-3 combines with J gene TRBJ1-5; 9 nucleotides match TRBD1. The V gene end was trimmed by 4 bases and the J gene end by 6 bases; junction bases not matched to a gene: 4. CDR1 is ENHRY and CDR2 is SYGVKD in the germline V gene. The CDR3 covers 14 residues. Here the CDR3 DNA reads TGTGCCATCAGTGGGGACAGGGCATCTCAGCCCCAGCATTTT. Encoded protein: CAISGDRASQPQHF.

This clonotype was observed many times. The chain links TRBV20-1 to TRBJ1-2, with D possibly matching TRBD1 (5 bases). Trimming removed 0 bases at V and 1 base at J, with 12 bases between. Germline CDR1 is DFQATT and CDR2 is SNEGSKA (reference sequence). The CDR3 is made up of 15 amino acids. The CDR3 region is CSARETGFLNYGYTF. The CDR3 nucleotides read TGCAGTGCTAGAGAAACAGGTTTCCTTAACTATGGCTACACCTTC.

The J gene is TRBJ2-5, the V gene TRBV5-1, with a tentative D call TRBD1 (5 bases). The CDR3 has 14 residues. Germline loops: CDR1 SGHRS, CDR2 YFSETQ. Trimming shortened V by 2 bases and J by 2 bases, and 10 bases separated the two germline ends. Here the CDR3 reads CASSLTDSQETQYF. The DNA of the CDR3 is TGCGCCAGCAGCTTAACAGACAGTCAAGAGACCCAGTACTTC.

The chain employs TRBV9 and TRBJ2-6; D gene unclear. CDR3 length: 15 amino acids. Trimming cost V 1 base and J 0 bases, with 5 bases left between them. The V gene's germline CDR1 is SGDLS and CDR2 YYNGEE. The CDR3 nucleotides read TGTGCCAGCAGCGTACCCGCCTCTGGGGCCAACGTCCTGACTTTC. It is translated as CASSVPASGANVLTF.

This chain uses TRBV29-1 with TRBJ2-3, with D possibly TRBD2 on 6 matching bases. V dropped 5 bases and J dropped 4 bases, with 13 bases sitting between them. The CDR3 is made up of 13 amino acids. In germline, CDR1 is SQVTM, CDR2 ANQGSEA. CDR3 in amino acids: CSVQTSGADTQYF. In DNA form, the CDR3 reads TGCAGCGTTCAGACTAGTGGCGCAGATACGCAGTATTTT.

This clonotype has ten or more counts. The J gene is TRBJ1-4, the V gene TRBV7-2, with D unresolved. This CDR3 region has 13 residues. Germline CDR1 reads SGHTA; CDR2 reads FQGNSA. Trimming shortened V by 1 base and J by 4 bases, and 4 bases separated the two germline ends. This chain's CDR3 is CASSLGVNEKLFF. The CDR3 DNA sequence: TGTGCCAGCAGCTTAGGGGTTAATGAAAAACTGTTTTTT.

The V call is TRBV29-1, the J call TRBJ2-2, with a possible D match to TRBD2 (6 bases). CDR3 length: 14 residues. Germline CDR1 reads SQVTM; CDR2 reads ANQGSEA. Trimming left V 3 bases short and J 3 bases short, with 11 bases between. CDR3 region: CSVDGGGYTGELFF. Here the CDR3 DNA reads TGCAGCGTTGACGGGGGTGGCTACACCGGGGAGCTGTTTTTT.

The CDR3 DNA reads as TGTGCCAGCAGCTTAGATAAGTCCTACGAGCAGTACTTC. It specifies CASSLDKSYEQYF. The gene calls are TRBV7-9 and TRBJ2-7, with D unclear. V was trimmed by 1 base and J by 1 base, leaving 5 bases between them. The germline V gene has CDR1 SEHNR and CDR2 FQNEAQ (reference sequence). This CDR3 has 13 residues.